This T cell receptor (beta chain) was sequenced during a study of T cell changes during pregnancy in multiple sclerosis. The CDR3 runs to 13 residues. The V and J ends lost 6 bases and 5 bases respectively, with 14 bases between them. Germline loops: CDR1 SQVTM, CDR2 ANQGSEA. The assay was immunoSEQ multiplex PCR, and TCRdb's table has in-frame clones only and misses some. The table has 65,000 to 85,000 clones, roughly nine tenths seen once. The specimen comprised peripheral blood, sampled in the second trimester of pregnancy. The rearrangement joins TRBV29-1 to TRBJ2-1; D not certain. The sequence was obtained from a female donor with multiple sclerosis, enrolled in a pregnancy study. The DNA of the CDR3 is TGCAGCGTAAGACGGAGCGAAGACAATGAGCAGTTCTTC. Residues: CSVRRSEDNEQFF.